This T cell receptor beta chain was obtained from a study of shared clonotypes between healthy human individuals. The study, taken as a whole, reports: The four-donor shared clonotypes exceeded non-shared clonotypes in generation probability, with non-shared ones scoring lower.

Sequencing was at deep level. Per the original data handling: Filtering differed since immunoSEQ provided only junctions, with no quality scores. The data were produced by immunoSEQ multiplex PCR, yet TCRdb's version contains in-frame clones alone and is incomplete. V and J calls and clone size are copied from that table; D and trimming were computed from the DNA. The profile shows over a million clones, 60% to 80% of them singletons. A note on this clone: Antigen: not known.

This CDR3 region has 14 residues. Unmatched junction bases numbered 9, after V lost 5 bases and J lost 5 bases. Germline CDR1 is SGHTA and CDR2 is FQGNSA. The receptor's source is a man aged 18 to 29 in good health. The sample was memory CD4+ T cells sorted from blood. Subset of the sample: CD45RA-negative fraction. The rearrangement uses TRBV7-2 and TRBJ2-7, with 7 bases lining up with TRBD1. CDR3 amino acids: CASSERTGPHEQYF. The CDR3, as DNA: TGTGCCAGCAGCGAGAGGACAGGTCCCCACGAGCAGTACTTC.